This T cell receptor beta chain stems from a study of CD8+ T cells in alopecia areata. cDNA reverse transcribed from extracted RNA served as the sequencing template. The repertoire was sequenced with immunoSEQ multiplex PCR; TCRdb's copy has only in-frame clones and lacks some. The table lists fewer than 250,000 clones, 35% to 45% of them singletons. Treatment reported: oral pan-JAK inhibitor, 5-10 mg twice daily. Germline values: CDR1 SNHLY, CDR2 FYNNEI. There are 16 residues in the CDR3. The ends were cut back, 1 base at V and 6 bases at J, with 18 bases in the middle. This sample comprised CD4+ T cells sorted from blood, obtained between weeks 30 and 35, from a patient treated with tofacitinib. The chain is built from TRBV2 and TRBJ1-2; D not certain. The TCR originated in a human donor with alopecia areata. CDR3 DNA sequence: TGTGCCAGCAGTGAAGGTCGGAAACCCTTCGGCGATGGCTACACCTTC. It yields the protein CASSEGRKPFGDGYTF.